The 15 T cell receptor beta chains listed next were all sequenced from one sample in a study of glioma-infiltrating T cells. The iRepertoire nested amplicon-rescue multiplex PCR amplified TCR alpha and beta CDR3s from RNA. One entry per CDR3 protein results from TCRdb running MiXCR on the multiplex PCR reads. This table has approximately 110,000 distinct CDR3 sequences, roughly 24% appearing once. The sequenced sample was glioma tissue, nonneoplastic brain tissue, or PBMCs (not recorded which). The receptors were sampled from a human donor with low-grade glioma or glioblastoma, undergoing nonglioma brain surgery, or in good health (not recorded which).

This clonotype occurred a few times. A read error may account for a junction end that differs from germline. The chain joins TRBV7-7 to TRBJ2-1; TRBD1 is a possible D gene (5 bases). Germline assignment: CDR1 SSHAT and CDR2 FNYEAQ (reference sequence). This CDR3 has 16 residues. The CDR3: CASSLDQGSPYNEQFF. The CDR3, as DNA: TGTGCTAGCAGCTTAGACCAGGGATCGCCATACAATGAGCAGTTCTTC.

This clonotype occurred a few times. This sequence may be a read error, since a much larger clone differs from it by one base. This chain uses TRBV7-2 with TRBJ2-3, with D possibly TRBD2 on 5 matching bases. Germline CDR1 and CDR2: SGHTA and FQGNSA. V gave up 2 bases and J gave up 6 bases, with 15 bases separating them. This CDR3 is 15 amino acids long. This CDR3 is CASSLRTGDLDTQYF. CDR3 sequence (DNA): TGTGCCAGCAGCTTAAGGACTGGCGATTTGGATACGCAGTATTTT. The full variable domain, in which reference TRBV7-2 and TRBJ2-3 provide the parts outside the CDR3, is GAGVSQSPSNKVTEKGKDVELRCDPISGHTALYWYRQSLGQGLEFLIYFQGNSAPDKSGLPSDRFSAERTGGSVSTLTIQRTQQEDSAVYLCASSLRTGDLDTQYFGPGTRLTVL.

On this clonotype itself: The junction departs from germline at one end; a sequencing error may be responsible. This chain joins TRBV10-3 and TRBJ1-5, with D perhaps matching TRBD1 (6 bases). There are 14 residues in the CDR3. CDR1 is ENHRY, CDR2 SYGVKD, per germline. The CDR3 coding sequence is TGTGCCATCAGTCCAGACAGGAAGAATCAGCCCCGGCATTTT. Its protein product is CAISPDRKNQPRHF.

This clonotype has at least ten counts. This CDR3 is CASSQEADSGRARDTQYF. The DNA of the CDR3 is TGCGCCAGCAGCCAAGAGGCTGACAGCGGGAGGGCAAGAGATACGCAGTATTTT. The chain recombines TRBV4-1 with TRBJ2-3; 10 bases match TRBD2. V trimming: 0 bases; J trimming: 5 bases; junction bases outside the gene matches: 11. The germline gives CDR1 MGHRA, CDR2 YSYEKL. The CDR3 runs 18 residues.

In its sample, this clonotype was seen many times. The chain recombines TRBV20-1 with TRBJ2-1, with D possibly called TRBD1 or TRBD2 (5 bases each). Germline V gene data show CDR1 as DFQATT and CDR2 as SNEGSKA (reference sequence). The CDR3 loop spans 17 amino acids. Trimming stripped 0 bases from V and 15 bases from J, with 30 bases between. CDR3 in DNA: TGCAGTGCTAGAGAAAGAGGGGCTAGAGACACTCCCGCAAATCGGTTCTTC. Residues: CSARERGARDTPANRFF.

This clonotype was recorded at least ten times. V is TRBV7-9 and J is TRBJ1-3, with no clear D. This CDR3 is built from 13 residues. Germline CDR1 is SEHNR and CDR2 is FQNEAQ (reference sequence). With 3 bases removed from V and 5 bases from J, the gap between germline ends came to 8 bases. The CDR3 reads CASSLSRRNTIYF. Written as DNA, the CDR3 is TGTGCCAGCAGCTTGTCCAGACGAAACACCATATATTTT.

This chain links TRBV20-1 with TRBJ1-1; no clear D gene. Germline V gene lookup returns CDR1 DFQATT and CDR2 SNEGSKA (reference sequence). Trimming took off 8 bases at V and 4 bases at J, with 5 bases between the two ends. The CDR3 extends over 9 amino acids. The chain's CDR3 is CSSPTEAFF. Written as DNA, the CDR3 is TGCAGTTCCCCCACTGAAGCTTTCTTT.

This clonotype was seen many times. The chain links TRBV20-1 to TRBJ2-1; unclear D gene. Germline CDR1 and CDR2: DFQATT and SNEGSKA (reference sequence). The CDR3 extends over 14 amino acids. V shed 3 bases and J shed 4 bases, with 13 bases lying between them. As DNA, the CDR3 is TGCAGTGCTAGGTGGTTTGGAAAATACAATGAGCAGTTCTTC. This sequence encodes CSARWFGKYNEQFF.

The chain is built from TRBV7-6 and TRBJ2-2, with 7 bases identical to TRBD2. V was clipped by 8 bases and J by 5 bases; unmatched bases: 17. CDR3 length: 17 residues. Per the germline V gene, CDR1 is SGHVS and CDR2 is FNYEAQ. CDR3 nucleotides: TGTGCCAGCGGACCCAGAACCGGGCGGGGGAGGACCGGGGAGCTGTTTTTT. Translating it yields CASGPRTGRGRTGELFF.

This clonotype has a handful of counts. The V call is TRBV29-1, the J call TRBJ2-2; 8 bases fit TRBD2. In germline, CDR1 is SQVTM, CDR2 ANQGSEA. This CDR3 is built from 14 residues. V dropped 7 bases and J dropped 4; count of bases not matched to a gene: 8. The CDR3 reads CSAPAAGGTGELFF. In DNA form, the CDR3 reads TGCAGCGCTCCCGCCGCGGGAGGCACCGGGGAGCTGTTTTTT.

This clonotype has ten or more counts. The chain carries TRBV20-1 and TRBJ2-1, with D perhaps matching TRBD2 (6 bases). Germline-derived CDR1 and CDR2 are DFQATT and SNEGSKA (reference sequence). V shed 2 bases and J shed 3 bases, with 14 bases lying between them. This CDR3 has 15 amino acids. As DNA, the CDR3 is TGCAGTGCTAGACCCCGGGACTTCCTCTACAATGAGCAGTTCTTC. Protein product: CSARPRDFLYNEQFF.

In the case of this clonotype: Just one base apart from a much larger clone, this may be a read error. This chain links TRBV7-6 with TRBJ2-3; weak D call: TRBD1 (6 bases). Germline V lookup: CDR1 SGHVS, CDR2 FNYEAQ. The CDR3 is made up of 16 amino acids. The CDR3 DNA follows: TGTGCCAGCAGCTTAGCAACCAGGGGTAGCACAGATGCGCAGTATTTT. This encodes CASSLATRGSTDAQYF.

The chain's CDR3 is CASSTPLTGAALGTQYF. CDR3 bases: TGTGCCAGCAGTACCCCCCTGACAGGGGCCGCCCTCGGGACCCAGTACTTC. This chain uses TRBV28 with TRBJ2-5, with 8 bases matching TRBD1. The CDR3 totals 17 residues. Germline V gene lookup returns CDR1 MDHEN and CDR2 SYDVKM. The V and J ends lost 5 bases and 7 bases, in that order; junction bases with no gene match: 18. The variable domain in full, completed from reference TRBV28 and TRBJ2-5, reads DVKVTQSSRYLVKRTGEKVFLECVQDMDHENMFWYRQDPGLGLRLIYFSYDVKMKEKGDIPEGYSVSREKKERFSLILESASTNQTSMYLCASSTPLTGAALGTQYFGPGTRLLVL.

This clonotype was observed at least ten times. This CDR3 reads CASSQDRREDNEQFF. The CDR3 DNA is TGCGCCAGCAGCCAAGATCGGAGGGAAGACAATGAGCAGTTCTTC. The rearrangement joins TRBV4-3 to TRBJ2-1; weak D call: TRBD2 (6 bases). The CDR3 loop spans 15 amino acids. Germline V gene data show CDR1 as LGHNA and CDR2 as YSLEER. V dropped 0 bases and J dropped 5 bases, with 11 bases sitting between them.

This clonotype was seen repeatedly, ten times or more. The chain employs TRBV28 and TRBJ2-6; TRBD2 aligns across 8 bases. The CDR3 is 15 amino acids. CDR1 is MDHEN, CDR2 SYDVKM, per germline. The chain's CDR3 is CAIREGPSGANVLTF. In DNA, the CDR3 is TGTGCGATACGGGAGGGACCCTCTGGGGCCAACGTCCTGACTTTC.